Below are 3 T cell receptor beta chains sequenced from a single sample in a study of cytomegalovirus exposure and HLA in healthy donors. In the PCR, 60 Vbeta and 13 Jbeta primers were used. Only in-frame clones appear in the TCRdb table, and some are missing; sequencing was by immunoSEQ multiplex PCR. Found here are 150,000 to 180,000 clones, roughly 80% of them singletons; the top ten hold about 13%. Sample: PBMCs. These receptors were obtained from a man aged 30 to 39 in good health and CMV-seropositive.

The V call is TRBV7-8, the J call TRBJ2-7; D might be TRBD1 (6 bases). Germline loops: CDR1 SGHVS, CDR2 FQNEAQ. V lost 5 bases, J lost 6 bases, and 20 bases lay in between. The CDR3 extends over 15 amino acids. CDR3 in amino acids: CASSPSSGRGAEQYF. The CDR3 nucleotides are TGTGCCAGCAGCCCCTCCTCGGGCAGGGGAGCCGAGCAGTACTTC.

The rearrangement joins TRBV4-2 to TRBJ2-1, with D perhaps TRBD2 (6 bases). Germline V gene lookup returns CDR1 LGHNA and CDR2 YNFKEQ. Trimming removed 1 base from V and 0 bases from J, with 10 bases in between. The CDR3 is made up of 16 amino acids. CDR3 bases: TGTGCCAGCAGCCAAGCGAGCGGGCACTCCTACAATGAGCAGTTCTTC. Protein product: CASSQASGHSYNEQFF.

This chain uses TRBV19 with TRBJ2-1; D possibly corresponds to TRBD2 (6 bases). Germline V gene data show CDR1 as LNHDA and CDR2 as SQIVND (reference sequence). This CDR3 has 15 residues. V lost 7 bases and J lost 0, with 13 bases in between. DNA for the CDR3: TGTGCCAGTACACTGAGCGGGTTCTCCTACAATGAGCAGTTCTTC. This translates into CASTLSGFSYNEQFF.